The 18 T cell receptor beta chains below all came from one sample that was sequenced in a study of T-cell memory formation after mild COVID-19. TCRdb reprocessed the 5' RACE reads via MiXCR and lists one record per CDR3 protein. The sample lists roughly 250,000 distinct CDR3 sequences, over 15% occurring once. Sample: PBMCs or a T cell subset sorted from them (not recorded which). The receptor source for this set is a man aged 18 to 35 who had mild COVID-19 (a few samples of this study predate the infection). Cell type and time point are not known.

This clonotype has more than one count but fewer than ten. The chain couples TRBV5-1 to TRBJ2-5; D might be TRBD2 (6 bases). V gave up 1 base and J gave up 5 bases, with 15 bases separating them. The germline gives CDR1 SGHRS, CDR2 YFSETQ. CDR3 size: 15 residues. CDR3 amino acids: CASSLSGTPGETQYF. The CDR3 nucleotides are TGCGCCAGCAGCTTGTCTGGGACTCCCGGGGAGACCCAGTACTTC.

This clonotype was found a few times. V is TRBV5-1 and J is TRBJ2-2, with D unresolved. CDR3 length: 15 amino acids. Germline V gene lookup returns CDR1 SGHRS and CDR2 YFSETQ. V was clipped by 2 bases and J by 4 bases, with 12 bases between them. The CDR3 coding sequence is TGCGCCAGCAGCTTCTCAGTGGATCGCACCGGGGAGCTGTTTTTT. It codes for CASSFSVDRTGELFF.

The chain joins TRBV11-2 to TRBJ2-5; 7 bases line up with TRBD2. Trimming took 5 bases from V and 5 from J; bases not matched to a gene: 8. Germline assignment: CDR1 SGHAT and CDR2 FQNNGV. The CDR3 runs 14 residues. CDR3 nucleotides: TGTGCCAGCAGCATACTAGCGCTGGGCGAGACCCAGTACTTC. Residues: CASSILALGETQYF. The full variable domain, in which reference TRBV11-2 and TRBJ2-5 provide the parts outside the CDR3, is EAGVAQSPRYKIIEKRQSVAFWCNPISGHATLYWYQQILGQGPKLLIQFQNNGVVDDSQLPKDRFSAERLKGVDSTLKIQPAKLEDSAVYLCASSILALGETQYFGPGTRLLVL.

The chain joins TRBV3-1 to TRBJ2-7; D gene uncertain. The CDR3 covers 13 residues. The V end was cut by 0 bases, the J end by 6 bases, with 9 bases between. Per germline, CDR1 LGHDT and CDR2 YNNKEL (reference sequence). In nucleotides, the CDR3 is TGTGCCAGCAGCCAAGAGGCGGTGGGCGAGCAGTACTTC. Translated, it gives CASSQEAVGEQYF.

The gene calls are TRBV6-6 and TRBJ1-6, with D unresolved. Trimming pared 2 bases from V and 8 bases from J, leaving 7 bases between. This CDR3 comprises 13 residues. Germline-derived CDR1 and CDR2 are MNHNY and SVGAGI (reference sequence). The CDR3: CASSYRLDSPLHF. CDR3 DNA: TGTGCCAGCAGTTACCGACTTGATTCACCCCTCCACTTT.

The chain uses TRBV7-2 and TRBJ2-1; no firm D call. The ends were cut back, 1 base at V and 9 bases at J, with 16 bases in the middle. The CDR3 is made up of 15 amino acids. Germline loops: CDR1 SGHTA, CDR2 FQGNSA. The CDR3: CASSLGLLGMSEQFF. Here the CDR3 DNA reads TGTGCCAGCAGCTTAGGGCTGCTAGGTATGAGTGAGCAGTTCTTC.

This clonotype came up a few times. This chain joins TRBV27 and TRBJ2-7, with 9 bases identical to TRBD1. CDR1 and CDR2 (germline): MNHEY, SMNVEV (reference sequence). V was pared by 5 bases and J by 6 bases, with 8 bases of the junction left unmatched. This CDR3 region has 14 residues. CDR3 amino acids: CASSLRDRVSEQYV. DNA of the CDR3: TGTGCCAGCAGTCTCCGGGACAGGGTATCCGAGCAGTACGTC.

The V and J genes are TRBV5-1 and TRBJ2-3, with TRBD1 identical over 7 bases. This CDR3 contains 17 residues. Looked up from germline, CDR1 is SGHRS and CDR2 is YFSETQ. Germline trimming cut 0 bases from V and 1 base from J; bases unmatched to any gene: 8. In nucleotides, the CDR3 is TGCGCCAGCAGCTTGGCAACGCAGGGGGTGGGCACAGATACGCAGTATTTT. This encodes CASSLATQGVGTDTQYF. The complete variable domain, with remaining parts taken from reference TRBV5-1 and TRBJ2-3, reads KAGVTQTPRYLIKTRGQQVTLSCSPISGHRSVSWYQQTPGQGLQFLFEYFSETQRNKGNFPGRFSGRQFSNSRSEMNVSTLELGDSALYLCASSLATQGVGTDTQYFGPGTRLTVL.

This chain connects TRBV7-9 to TRBJ1-1; D unclear. V was cut by 1 base and J by 3 bases, with 9 bases left in between. The CDR3 is 14 residues long. Germline loops: CDR1 SEHNR, CDR2 FQNEAQ (reference sequence). The CDR3 region is CASSLGGSHTEAFF. The CDR3 DNA reads TGTGCCAGCAGCTTAGGTGGCAGCCACACTGAAGCTTTCTTT. Looking up the rest from reference TRBV7-9 and TRBJ1-1 gives the full variable domain: DTGVSQNPRHKITKRGQNVTFRCDPISEHNRLYWYRQTLGQGPEFLTYFQNEAQLEKSRLLSDRFSAERPKGSFSTLEIQRTEQGDSAMYLCASSLGGSHTEAFFGQGTRLTVV.

J is TRBJ2-7 and V is TRBV12-3 or TRBV12-4; no firm D call. The V end lost 1 base, the J end lost 7 bases, and 8 bases lay between the germline ends. The CDR3 extends over 12 amino acids. This chain's CDR3 is CASSLGWWEQYF. The CDR3 coding sequence is TGTGCCAGCAGTTTAGGTTGGTGGGAGCAGTACTTC.

The rearrangement uses TRBV7-2 and TRBJ2-5; D remains unclear. CDR3 length: 15 amino acids. Germline lookup yields CDR1 SGHTA and CDR2 FQGNSA. Trimming pared 2 bases from V and 5 bases from J, leaving 15 bases between. The CDR3 DNA sequence: TGTGCCAGCAGCTTATACTCCTCAGCGATGGAGACCCAGTACTTC. As protein: CASSLYSSAMETQYF.

This clonotype was seen a handful of times. V gene TRBV6-5 combines with J gene TRBJ2-3; 10 bases line up with TRBD1. Per the germline V gene, CDR1 is MNHEY and CDR2 is SVGAGI. After removal of 8 bases from V and 4 bases from J, the junction contained 9 bases not matched to a gene. The CDR3 runs 15 residues. CDR3 residues: CASLSTGGIADTQYF. CDR3 nucleotide sequence: TGTGCCAGCCTCTCGACAGGGGGCATCGCAGATACGCAGTATTTT.

The chain employs TRBV4-3 and TRBJ1-1, with D hard to call. Trimming removed 4 bases at V and 1 base at J, with 16 bases between. The V gene's germline CDR1 is LGHNA and CDR2 YSLEER. The CDR3 is 16 amino acids. Here the CDR3 DNA reads TGCGCCAGCAGCCTGAGCCCAGAGGGTCGGAACACTGAAGCTTTCTTT. This codes for CASSLSPEGRNTEAFF.

This clonotype was counted between two and nine times. The gene calls are TRBV7-2 and TRBJ2-1; a weak D match, TRBD2 (6 bases). This CDR3 contains 15 residues. CDR1 is SGHTA, CDR2 FQGNSA, per germline. The V gene lost 2 bases and the J gene lost 8 bases, with 16 bases spanning the gap. As DNA, the CDR3 is TGTGCCAGCAGCTTATTTAGCGGTCGTGCCGATGAGCAGTTCTTC. This translates into CASSLFSGRADEQFF.

This clonotype was seen more than once but under ten times. The chain recombines TRBV20-1 with TRBJ2-5; D unresolved. CDR3 size: 13 residues. CDR1 and CDR2 from the germline V gene are DFQATT and SNEGSKA (reference sequence). Deletions cut 2 bases from V and 5 bases from J, with 12 bases between. The CDR3 DNA reads TGCAGTGCTAGAAGTATCGGCCGGGAGACCCAGTACTTC. Protein sequence: CSARSIGRETQYF.

Only a few counts were recorded for this clonotype. The chain is built from TRBV6-2 or TRBV6-3 and TRBJ2-7, with D perhaps assigned TRBD1 or TRBD2 (7 bases each). CDR1 is MNHEY and CDR2 is SVGEGT in the germline V gene. The CDR3 length is 14 residues. The V and J ends lost 6 bases and 4 bases respectively, with 16 bases between them. This chain's CDR3 is CASSGGGGRYEQYV. Written as DNA, the CDR3 is TGTGCCAGCAGCGGGGGAGGGGGCCGATACGAGCAGTACGTC.

The rearrangement uses TRBV12-3 or TRBV12-4 and TRBJ2-2; perhaps TRBD1 as D (6 bases). This CDR3 region has 15 residues. V lost 0 bases to trimming and J lost 5 bases, with 10 bases between them. CDR3 region: CASSLAGTSTGELFF. CDR3 sequence (DNA): TGTGCCAGCAGTTTAGCGGGGACATCGACCGGGGAGCTGTTTTTT.

This clonotype has only a few counts. The chain is built from TRBV7-2 and TRBJ2-7, with 7 bases matching TRBD2. Trimming removed 5 bases from V and 0 bases from J; junction bases left unmatched: 7. The V gene's germline CDR1 is SGHTA and CDR2 FQGNSA. This CDR3 has 15 residues. CDR3 coding DNA: TGTGCCAGCAGCCCCGCTGCGGGGGACTCCTACGAGCAGTACTTC. This sequence encodes CASSPAAGDSYEQYF.